This T cell receptor beta chain is from a study of Ad26.COV2.S vaccination and SARS-CoV-2 variants. The method was immunoSEQ multiplex PCR; TCRdb's version includes in-frame clones alone and lacks a portion of them. Of roughly 450,000 clones listed, more than 80% are singletons. Treatment: around 19 received Ad26.COV2.S at low or high dose, single or two shots; several received placebo; per-sample allocation not given. Samples analyzed were those drawn on day 63 after the first vaccine or placebo injection. The clonotype originates from a person aged 18-60 years who received the Ad26.COV2.S COVID-19 vaccine or a placebo. Sequencing used peripheral blood, obtained in a trial of Ad26.COV2.S vaccine versus placebo.

The CDR3 sequence is CASSHRDLNTIYF. DNA for the CDR3: TGTGCCAGCAGCCACCGGGATCTAAACACCATATATTTT. The gene calls are TRBV11-2 and TRBJ1-3; the D is unclear. This CDR3 is built from 13 residues. The germline V gene encodes CDR1 SGHAT and CDR2 FQNNGV. The germline V and J ends were trimmed by 5 bases and 6 bases, with 11 bases remaining between them.